The clone carrying this T cell receptor beta chain was counted only a few times. Fresh 10 ml peripheral blood yielded PBMCs. These data belong to a study of T cells in Graves' hyperthyroidism and ophthalmopathy. RNA transcripts gave rise to amplified TCR beta CDR3 regions. The primer set for the first-round RT-PCR of the TCR CDR3 was HTBI. MiXCR was run by TCRdb on the multiplex PCR reads, yielding one entry per CDR3 protein. This table has 300,000 to 450,000 distinct CDR3 sequences, around 25% appearing once. V lost 6 bases and J 3 bases, leaving 12 bases between the germline ends. Germline-derived CDR1 and CDR2 are MNHNS and SASEGT. The CDR3 spans 14 residues.

The rearrangement joins TRBV6-1 to TRBJ2-4; D might be TRBD1 (6 bases). This TCR was sampled from a man in his fifties or sixties with Graves' hyperthyroidism. The sample was blood. The CDR3 nucleotides read TGTGCCAGCAGGGTAGGGGGTGGCAAAAACATTCAGTACTTC. Translating gives CASRVGGGKNIQYF.